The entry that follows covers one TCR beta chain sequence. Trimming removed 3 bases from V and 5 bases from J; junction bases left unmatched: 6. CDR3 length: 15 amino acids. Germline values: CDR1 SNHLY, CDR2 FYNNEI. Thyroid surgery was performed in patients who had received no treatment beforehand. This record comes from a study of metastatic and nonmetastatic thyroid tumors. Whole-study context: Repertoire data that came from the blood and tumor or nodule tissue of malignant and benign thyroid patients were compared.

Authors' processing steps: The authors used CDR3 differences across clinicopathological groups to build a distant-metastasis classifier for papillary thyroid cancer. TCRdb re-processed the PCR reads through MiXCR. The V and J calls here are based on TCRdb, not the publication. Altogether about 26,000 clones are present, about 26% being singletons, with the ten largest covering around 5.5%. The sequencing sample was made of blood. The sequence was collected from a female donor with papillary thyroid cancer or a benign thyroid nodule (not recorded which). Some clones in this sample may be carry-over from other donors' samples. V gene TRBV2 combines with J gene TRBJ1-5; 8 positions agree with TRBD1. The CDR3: CASSEDRANYQPQHF. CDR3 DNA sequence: TGTGCCAGCAGTGAGGACAGGGCAAACTATCAGCCCCAGCATTTT.